This record covers a single T cell receptor beta chain. The antigen is not known. Libraries were prepared by immunoSEQ multiplex PCR; TCRdb keeps only in-frame clonotypes and omits some of them. The sample has fewer than 130,000 clones; around 93% are singletons. The data are from a study of graft-versus-host responses after intestinal transplantation. Study background: Each of the recipients got a multivisceral, liver-intestinal, or isolated intestinal transplant. Recipients across the board were started on anti-thymocyte globulin induction, then kept on tacrolimus and steroids for roughly 3 years.

The length of the CDR3 is 12 residues. Between the trimmed V and J ends, which lost 10 bases and 4 bases, there was a span of 14 bases. In germline, CDR1 is MNHEY, CDR2 SVGAGI. Points from the study as a whole: Association was observed between peak circulating GvH clone levels and early post-transplant HvG declines.

This TCR was recovered from a human donor who received an intestinal transplant. Here the sequenced sample was unstimulated CD8+ T cells sorted from spleen or lymph node cells, taken before intestinal transplant. V usage is TRBV6-5 and J usage is TRBJ2-7; TRBD2 might be the D (6 bases). The CDR3 bases are TGTGCCAATTCATCGGGAGATTACGAGCAGTACTTC. This gives the protein CANSSGDYEQYF.